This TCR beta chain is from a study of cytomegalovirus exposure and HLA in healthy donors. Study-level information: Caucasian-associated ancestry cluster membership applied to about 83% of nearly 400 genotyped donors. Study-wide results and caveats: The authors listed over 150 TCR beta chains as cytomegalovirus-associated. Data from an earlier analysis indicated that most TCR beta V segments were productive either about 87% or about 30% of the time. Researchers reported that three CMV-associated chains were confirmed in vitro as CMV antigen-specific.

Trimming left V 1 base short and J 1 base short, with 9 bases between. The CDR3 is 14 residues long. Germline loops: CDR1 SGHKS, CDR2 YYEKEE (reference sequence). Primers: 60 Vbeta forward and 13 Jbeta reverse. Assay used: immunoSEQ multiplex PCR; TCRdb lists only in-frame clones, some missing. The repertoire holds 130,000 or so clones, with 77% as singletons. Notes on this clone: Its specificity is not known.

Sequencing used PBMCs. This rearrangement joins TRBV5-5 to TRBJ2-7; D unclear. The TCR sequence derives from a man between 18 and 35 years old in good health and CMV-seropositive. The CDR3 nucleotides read TGTGCCAGCAGCTTGACCGGGTCGTCCTACGAGCAGTACTTC. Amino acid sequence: CASSLTGSSYEQYF.